The clone carrying this TCR beta chain has a count of ten or more. Its target is not known. Per germline, CDR1 SGDLS and CDR2 YYNGEE. This CDR3 is 15 amino acids long. Trimming shortened V by 3 bases and J by 1 base, and 11 bases separated the two germline ends. The sample originates from a study of CD8 T cells in ankylosing spondylitis. Study-level points and caveats: In reactive arthritis synovial fluid and blood, some motif variants had been reported before.

TCRdb re-analysed the 5' RACE reads in MiXCR, keeping a single row per CDR3 protein. The profile shows approximately 250,000 distinct CDR3 sequences, 10% of them singletons. The chain carries TRBV9 and TRBJ1-5; D ambiguous. The TCR was taken from a male donor with ankylosing spondylitis or in good health (not recorded which). Specimen: blood, either unsorted or a sorted T cell fraction (not recorded which). The CDR3 coding sequence is TGTGCCAGCAGCGCGACCTATGGAAGCAATCAGCCCCAGCATTTT. It translates to CASSATYGSNQPQHF. The full variable domain, its missing parts supplied by reference TRBV9 and TRBJ1-5, is DSGVTQTPKHLITATGQRVTLRCSPRSGDLSVYWYQQSLDQGLQFLIQYYNGEERAKGNILERFSAQQFPDLHSELNLSSLELGDSALYFCASSATYGSNQPQHFGDGTRLSIL.